In its sample, the clone carrying this TCR beta chain was seen many times. The antigen remains unidentified. The data derive from a study of T cells in Graves' hyperthyroidism and ophthalmopathy. Overall study results and limits: A model built on 13 V-J features separated ophthalmopathy from stable hyperthyroidism. The model made its ophthalmopathy prediction, and onset followed a median about 6 months later.

When ophthalmopathy did not progress within 18 months, Graves' hyperthyroidism was considered stable. These patients, aged 18 to 65, had recently diagnosed hyperthyroidism lasting under 2 months. RNA transcripts provided the source from which TCR beta CDR3 regions were amplified. Carried out on the TCR CDR3, a first-round RT-PCR used the HTBI primer set. In TCRdb, the multiplex PCR reads were re-called with MiXCR into one record per CDR3 protein. The table lists hundreds of thousands of distinct CDR3 sequences, roughly 50% of them singletons. This CDR3 is built from 12 residues. V was shortened by 7 bases and J by 6 bases, with 13 bases between the two germline ends. Looked up from germline, CDR1 is SQVTM and CDR2 is ANQGSEA.

This clonotype was sampled from a woman in her late teens or twenties with Graves' hyperthyroidism. Sequencing was performed on peripheral blood or thyroid tissue (not recorded which). This chain uses TRBV29-1 with TRBJ1-3, with D possibly TRBD1 on 5 matching bases. Here the CDR3 reads CSAWDPQNTIYF. In DNA, the CDR3 is TGCAGCGCCTGGGACCCTCAAAACACCATATATTTT.